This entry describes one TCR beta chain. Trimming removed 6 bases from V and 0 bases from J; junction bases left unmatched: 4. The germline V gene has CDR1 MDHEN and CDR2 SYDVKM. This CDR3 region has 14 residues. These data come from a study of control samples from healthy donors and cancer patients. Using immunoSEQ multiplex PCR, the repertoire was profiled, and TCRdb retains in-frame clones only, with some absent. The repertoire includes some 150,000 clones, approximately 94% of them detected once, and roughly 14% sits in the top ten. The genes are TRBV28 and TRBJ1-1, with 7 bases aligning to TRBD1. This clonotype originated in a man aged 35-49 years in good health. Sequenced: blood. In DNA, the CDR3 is TGTGCCAGCAGGTCCGGGACAGTGAACACTGAAGCTTTCTTT. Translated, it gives CASRSGTVNTEAFF.